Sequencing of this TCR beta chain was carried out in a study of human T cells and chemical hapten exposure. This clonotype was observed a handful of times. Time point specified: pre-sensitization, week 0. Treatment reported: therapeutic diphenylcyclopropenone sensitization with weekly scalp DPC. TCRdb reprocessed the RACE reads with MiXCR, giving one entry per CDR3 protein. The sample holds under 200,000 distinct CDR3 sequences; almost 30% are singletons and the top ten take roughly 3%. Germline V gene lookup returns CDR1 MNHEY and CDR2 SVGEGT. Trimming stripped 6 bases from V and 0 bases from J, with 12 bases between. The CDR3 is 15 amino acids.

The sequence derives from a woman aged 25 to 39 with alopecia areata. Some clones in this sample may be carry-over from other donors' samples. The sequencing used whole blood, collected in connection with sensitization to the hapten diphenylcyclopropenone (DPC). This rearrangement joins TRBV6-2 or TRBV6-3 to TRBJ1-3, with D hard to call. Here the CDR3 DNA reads TGTGCCAGCAGGAGGACTACAAGCTCTGGAAACACCATATATTTT. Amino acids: CASRRTTSSGNTIYF.